Listed below are T cell receptor beta chains from one sample, sequenced in a study of cytomegalovirus exposure and HLA in healthy donors. Clones were sequenced by immunoSEQ multiplex PCR, and TCRdb holds only the in-frame ones, with some missing. The sample consists of tens of thousands of clones, approximately 93% of them appearing once. Sequenced material: PBMCs. These TCRs come from a woman aged 18-35 years in good health and CMV-seronegative. The CDR3 runs from the conserved cysteine through the conserved F or W. The D gene is left open where the match is weak. The size of a clone is reported for some rows only, either as once, few or many, or as a class for expanded clones.

V gene: TRBV27
J gene: TRBJ1-2
clone size: .
D gene: .
CDR3 protein: CASSPTHRQINGYTF
CDR3 DNA: TGTGCCAGCAGTCCGACGCATAGACAGATTAATGGCTACACCTTC

V gene: TRBV14
J gene: TRBJ2-7
clone size: .
D gene: .
CDR3 protein: CASSQRQGIYEQYF
CDR3 DNA: TGTGCCAGCAGCCAGAGGCAGGGAATTTACGAGCAGTACTTC

V gene: TRBV9
J gene: TRBJ2-5
clone size: .
D gene: TRBD1
CDR3 protein: CASSPWQGAGETQYF
CDR3 DNA: TGTGCCAGCAGCCCGTGGCAGGGGGCCGGAGAGACCCAGTACTTC

V gene: TRBV7-9
J gene: TRBJ2-3
clone size: once
D gene: .
CDR3 protein: CATPALLGDTDTQYF
CDR3 DNA: TGTGCCACCCCGGCCCTACTAGGCGACACAGATACGCAGTATTTT

V gene: TRBV25-1
J gene: TRBJ2-7
clone size: .
D gene: .
CDR3 protein: CASSTDRPHEQYF
CDR3 DNA: TGTGCCAGCAGTACCGACAGACCCCACGAGCAGTACTTC

V gene: TRBV6-5
J gene: TRBJ2-3
clone size: .
D gene: .
CDR3 protein: CASSQLGGGTDTQYF
CDR3 DNA: TGTGCCAGCAGTCAACTAGGCGGGGGCACAGATACGCAGTATTTT

V gene: TRBV9
J gene: TRBJ2-1
clone size: .
D gene: TRBD1
CDR3 protein: CASSKQGTANNEQFF
CDR3 DNA: TGTGCCAGCAGCAAACAGGGGACAGCCAACAATGAGCAGTTCTTC

V gene: TRBV27
J gene: TRBJ1-1
clone size: once
D gene: .
CDR3 protein: CASSLYSGLILGTEAFF
CDR3 DNA: TGTGCCAGCAGTTTATATTCGGGGTTAATTTTGGGCACTGAAGCTTTCTTT

V gene: TRBV19
J gene: TRBJ1-5
clone size: once
D gene: .
CDR3 protein: CASSIRSGPQHF
CDR3 DNA: TGTGCCAGTAGTATTCGGTCTGGGCCCCAGCATTTT

V gene: TRBV29-1
J gene: TRBJ1-3
clone size: .
D gene: .
CDR3 protein: CSVEATRGTSGNTIYF
CDR3 DNA: TGCAGCGTTGAAGCCACCCGAGGAACCTCTGGAAACACCATATATTTT

V gene: TRBV9
J gene: TRBJ2-3
clone size: .
D gene: TRBD2
CDR3 protein: CASSSSGIDTDTQYF
CDR3 DNA: TGTGCCAGCAGCTCCAGCGGGATAGACACAGATACGCAGTATTTT

V gene: TRBV5-6
J gene: TRBJ1-1
clone size: .
D gene: .
CDR3 protein: CASSPGVSHTEAFF
CDR3 DNA: TGTGCCAGCAGTCCAGGGGTATCGCACACTGAAGCTTTCTTT

V gene: TRBV28
J gene: TRBJ1-3
clone size: .
D gene: .
CDR3 protein: CASSLSSGNTIYF
CDR3 DNA: TGTGCCAGCAGTTTGAGCTCTGGAAACACCATATATTTT

V gene: TRBV20-1
J gene: TRBJ2-7
clone size: .
D gene: .
CDR3 protein: CSVSGPGQYF
CDR3 DNA: TGCAGTGTTAGTGGTCCGGGGCAGTACTTC

V gene: TRBV27
J gene: TRBJ1-5
clone size: once
D gene: TRBD1
CDR3 protein: CASTQQGGQPQHF
CDR3 DNA: TGTGCCAGCACGCAGCAGGGGGGACAGCCCCAGCATTTT

V gene: TRBV9
J gene: TRBJ1-3
clone size: .
D gene: .
CDR3 protein: CASTTGWTGNTIYF
CDR3 DNA: TGTGCCAGCACCACAGGGTGGACTGGAAACACCATATATTTT

V gene: TRBV6-4
J gene: TRBJ1-3
clone size: .
D gene: .
CDR3 protein: CASSDNRDWSSGNTIYF
CDR3 DNA: TGTGCCAGCAGTGACAACCGGGACTGGAGCTCTGGAAACACCATATATTTT

V gene: TRBV27
J gene: TRBJ1-5
clone size: .
D gene: .
CDR3 protein: CASSLERGYNQPQHF
CDR3 DNA: TGTGCCAGCAGTTTAGAAAGAGGGTACAATCAGCCCCAGCATTTT

V gene: TRBV5-4
J gene: TRBJ2-5
clone size: .
D gene: TRBD2
CDR3 protein: CASSERGQETQYF
CDR3 DNA: TGTGCCAGCAGCGAGCGGGGCCAAGAGACCCAGTACTTC

V gene: TRBV15
J gene: TRBJ1-4
clone size: .
D gene: .
CDR3 protein: CATSPPGRGEKLFF
CDR3 DNA: TGTGCCACCAGCCCTCCGGGGCGGGGTGAAAAACTGTTTTTT

V gene: TRBV18
J gene: TRBJ1-2
clone size: .
D gene: TRBD1
CDR3 protein: CASSPTGFRGYTF
CDR3 DNA: TGTGCCAGCTCACCGACAGGGTTTCGGGGCTACACCTTC

V gene: TRBV27
J gene: TRBJ2-7
clone size: .
D gene: .
CDR3 protein: CASSLSVGGYEQYF
CDR3 DNA: TGTGCCAGCAGTTTATCGGTGGGGGGCTACGAGCAGTACTTC

V gene: TRBV7-3
J gene: TRBJ2-5
clone size: .
D gene: TRBD2
CDR3 protein: CASSPSGRAETQYF
CDR3 DNA: TGTGCCAGCAGCCCTAGCGGTAGGGCGGAGACCCAGTACTTC

V gene: TRBV19
J gene: TRBJ1-2
clone size: .
D gene: .
CDR3 protein: CASRPTANYGYTF
CDR3 DNA: TGTGCCAGTAGACCGACAGCTAACTATGGCTACACCTTC

V gene: TRBV2
J gene: TRBJ2-1
clone size: .
D gene: TRBD2
CDR3 protein: CASSDRGGGPSYNEQFF
CDR3 DNA: TGTGCCAGCAGTGACCGTGGCGGGGGGCCTTCCTACAATGAGCAGTTCTTC

V gene: TRBV5-5
J gene: TRBJ2-1
clone size: .
D gene: .
CDR3 protein: CASITGSTSWRYNEQFF
CDR3 DNA: TGTGCCAGCATCACCGGGTCGACCTCATGGAGGTACAATGAGCAGTTCTTC

V gene: TRBV27
J gene: TRBJ2-2
clone size: once
D gene: .
CDR3 protein: CASRFRGTNTGELFF
CDR3 DNA: TGTGCCAGCAGGTTTAGGGGAACCAACACCGGGGAGCTGTTTTTT

V gene: TRBV13
J gene: TRBJ1-3
clone size: .
D gene: .
CDR3 protein: CASSFERNTIYF
CDR3 DNA: TGTGCCAGCAGCTTTGAGCGCAACACCATATATTTT

V gene: TRBV10-3
J gene: TRBJ1-3
clone size: .
D gene: TRBD1
CDR3 protein: CATGQGVSGNTIYF
CDR3 DNA: TGTGCCACGGGACAGGGGGTCTCTGGAAACACCATATATTTT

V gene: TRBV18
J gene: TRBJ2-3
clone size: .
D gene: TRBD1
CDR3 protein: CASSPSGGITDTQYF
CDR3 DNA: TGTGCCAGCTCCCCCTCAGGGGGCATTACAGATACGCAGTATTTT

V gene: TRBV20-1
J gene: TRBJ2-7
clone size: once
D gene: .
CDR3 protein: CSARRTYEQYF
CDR3 DNA: TGCAGTGCTCGCCGGACTTACGAGCAGTACTTC

V gene: TRBV4-3
J gene: TRBJ2-1
clone size: .
D gene: TRBD1
CDR3 protein: CASSPGTAVGNEQFF
CDR3 DNA: TGCGCCAGCAGCCCCGGGACAGCCGTGGGGAATGAGCAGTTCTTC

V gene: TRBV7-7
J gene: TRBJ2-2
clone size: .
D gene: TRBD2
CDR3 protein: CASSPWTSGNTGELFF
CDR3 DNA: TGTGCCAGCAGCCCATGGACTAGCGGAAACACCGGGGAGCTGTTTTTT

V gene: TRBV7-2
J gene: TRBJ2-3
clone size: .
D gene: TRBD1
CDR3 protein: CASSLAGGHPDTQYF
CDR3 DNA: TGTGCCAGCAGTCTAGCAGGGGGTCACCCAGATACGCAGTATTTT

V gene: TRBV9
J gene: TRBJ2-7
clone size: once
D gene: TRBD1
CDR3 protein: CASSPWDRGNEQYF
CDR3 DNA: TGTGCCAGCAGCCCGTGGGACAGGGGGAACGAGCAGTACTTC

V gene: TRBV10-1
J gene: TRBJ2-1
clone size: .
D gene: .
CDR3 protein: CASSEDRLNNEQFF
CDR3 DNA: TGCGCCAGCAGTGAGGATAGACTAAACAATGAGCAGTTCTTC

V gene: TRBV2
J gene: TRBJ1-1
clone size: once
D gene: TRBD1
CDR3 protein: CASTSARGDTEAFF
CDR3 DNA: TGTGCCAGCACCTCAGCCAGGGGGGACACTGAAGCTTTCTTT

V gene: TRBV9
J gene: TRBJ1-3
clone size: .
D gene: TRBD1
CDR3 protein: CASSARDSLSGNTIYF
CDR3 DNA: TGTGCCAGCAGCGCCCGGGACAGTCTCTCTGGAAACACCATATATTTT

V gene: TRBV11-2
J gene: TRBJ1-1
clone size: .
D gene: .
CDR3 protein: CASSLSSNTEAFF
CDR3 DNA: TGTGCCAGCAGCTTGAGCTCGAACACTGAAGCTTTCTTT

V gene: TRBV9
J gene: TRBJ2-7
clone size: once
D gene: TRBD1
CDR3 protein: CASSVYPGQGAYEQYF
CDR3 DNA: TGTGCCAGCAGCGTCTACCCGGGACAGGGGGCGTACGAGCAGTACTTC

V gene: TRBV11-2
J gene: TRBJ1-1
clone size: .
D gene: TRBD1
CDR3 protein: CASSLGSGQGAFTEAFF
CDR3 DNA: TGTGCCAGCAGCTTAGGTAGCGGGCAGGGGGCATTCACTGAAGCTTTCTTT

V gene: TRBV19
J gene: TRBJ1-3
clone size: .
D gene: .
CDR3 protein: CASSYQASSGNTIYF
CDR3 DNA: TGTGCCAGTAGTTATCAAGCGAGCTCTGGAAACACCATATATTTT

V gene: TRBV7-8
J gene: TRBJ1-3
clone size: .
D gene: .
CDR3 protein: CASSALRGGNTIYF
CDR3 DNA: TGTGCCAGCAGCGCGCTCAGGGGAGGAAACACCATATATTTT

V gene: TRBV21-1
J gene: TRBJ2-7
clone size: .
D gene: .
CDR3 protein: CASSTRDRRRSCIFYEQYF
CDR3 DNA: TGTGCCAGCAGCACCCGGGACAGACGGCGTTCTTGCATCTTCTACGAGCAGTACTTC

V gene: TRBV28
J gene: TRBJ2-1
clone size: .
D gene: TRBD1
CDR3 protein: CASRGQGLARIEQFF
CDR3 DNA: TGTGCCAGCAGGGGACAGGGTTTGGCGAGAATTGAGCAGTTCTTC

V gene: TRBV5-6
J gene: TRBJ2-5
clone size: .
D gene: TRBD1
CDR3 protein: CASSSPRGTGVIVIETQYF
CDR3 DNA: TGTGCCAGCAGCAGCCCGAGAGGGACAGGGGTAATAGTAATCGAGACCCAGTACTTC

V gene: TRBV27
J gene: TRBJ2-7
clone size: .
D gene: TRBD2
CDR3 protein: CASSFLKFGLADEQYF
CDR3 DNA: TGTGCCAGCAGTTTCCTAAAATTTGGGCTAGCGGACGAGCAGTACTTC

V gene: TRBV11-3
J gene: TRBJ1-1
clone size: .
D gene: TRBD1
CDR3 protein: CASSLILGGGGTEAFF
CDR3 DNA: TGTGCCAGCAGCTTGATTTTAGGGGGCGGTGGGACTGAAGCTTTCTTT

V gene: TRBV18
J gene: TRBJ2-5
clone size: .
D gene: TRBD1
CDR3 protein: CASSPQGVIETQYF
CDR3 DNA: TGTGCCAGCTCACCGCAGGGGGTGATCGAGACCCAGTACTTC

V gene: TRBV4-3
J gene: TRBJ1-3
clone size: .
D gene: .
CDR3 protein: CASSQDRAGSGNTIYF
CDR3 DNA: TGCGCCAGCAGCCAAGATCGGGCAGGGTCTGGAAACACCATATATTTT

V gene: TRBV5-1
J gene: TRBJ1-4
clone size: .
D gene: TRBD1
CDR3 protein: CASSPPKGQGVEKLFF
CDR3 DNA: TGCGCCAGCAGCCCCCCCAAGGGACAGGGGGTTGAAAAACTGTTTTTT